This T cell receptor (beta chain) was captured in a study of T cells in Graves' hyperthyroidism and ophthalmopathy. Diagnoses rested on clinical symptoms, serum thyroxine and TRAb, thyroid ultrasound and orbital computed tomography. Whole-study results and caveats: Blood also showed most of the thyroid clonotypes that were expanded above 0.001.

This clonotype was counted ten times or more. Its cognate antigen is unknown. The germline gives CDR1 SGHTA, CDR2 FQGNSA. The CDR3 is made up of 15 amino acids. The V segment lost 3 bases and the J segment 9 bases; nucleotides outside the gene matches: 14. Amplification of TCR beta CDR3 regions was performed using RNA transcripts as template. Initially, a first-round RT-PCR of the TCR CDR3 employed the HTBI primer set. TCRdb analysed the multiplex PCR reads with MiXCR anew, one entry per CDR3 protein. The sample includes roughly 560,000 distinct CDR3 sequences, roughly 14% seen only once; the top ten take 3.5% to 4.5%.

The sample comprised blood. The genes are TRBV7-2 and TRBJ2-7; 7 bases are a match to TRBD1. This clonotype was obtained from a woman aged 40 to 55 with Graves' ophthalmopathy. The CDR3 is CASSFVAGGMRVQYF. The CDR3 coding sequence is TGTGCCAGCAGCTTTGTGGCAGGGGGAATGAGGGTGCAGTACTTC.